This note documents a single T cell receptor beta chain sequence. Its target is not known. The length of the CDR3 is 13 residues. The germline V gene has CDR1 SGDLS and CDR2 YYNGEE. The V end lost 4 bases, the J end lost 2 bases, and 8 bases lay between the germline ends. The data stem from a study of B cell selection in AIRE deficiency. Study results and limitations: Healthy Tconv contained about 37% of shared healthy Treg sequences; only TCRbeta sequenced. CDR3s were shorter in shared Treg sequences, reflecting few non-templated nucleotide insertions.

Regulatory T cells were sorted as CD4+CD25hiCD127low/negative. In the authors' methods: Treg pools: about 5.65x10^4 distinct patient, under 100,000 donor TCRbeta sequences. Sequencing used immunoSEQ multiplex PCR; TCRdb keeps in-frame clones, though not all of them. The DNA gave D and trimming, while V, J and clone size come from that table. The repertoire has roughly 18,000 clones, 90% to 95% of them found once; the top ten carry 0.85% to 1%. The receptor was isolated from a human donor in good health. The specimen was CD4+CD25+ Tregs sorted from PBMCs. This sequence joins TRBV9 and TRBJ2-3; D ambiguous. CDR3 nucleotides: TGTGCCAGCAGCCAAGCGAACACAGATACGCAGTATTTT. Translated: CASSQANTDTQYF.